This T cell receptor (beta chain) is from a study of CD8 T cells in Susac syndrome. Random hexamers were used to reverse transcribe roughly 0.5 to 1 ug of RNA. TCRdb used MiXCR to reprocess the immunoSEQ multiplex PCR reads, holding one entry per CDR3 protein. The sample records about 140,000 distinct CDR3 sequences, approximately 94% being singletons. The sequence was collected from a human donor with Susac syndrome. Input material: CD4+ T cells from PBMCs.

The DNA for the CDR3 is TGTGCCAGCAGCCCGCCGGGAGGGGGGAGAAACATTCAGTACTTC. Protein sequence: CASSPPGGGRNIQYF. The genes are TRBV5-8 and TRBJ2-4; 8 bases fit TRBD2. The CDR3 is 15 amino acids. V trimming: 4 bases; J trimming: 6 bases; junction bases outside the gene matches: 9. Germline CDR1 SGHTS, CDR2 YDEGEE.